The 25 T cell receptor beta chains below come from one sample, sequenced in a study of T-cell reconstitution after alpha-beta-depleted transplantation in children. A library of TCRbeta sequences, prepared with unique molecular identifiers, was generated. One entry per CDR3 protein results from TCRdb running MiXCR on the PCR reads. In the table there are around 440,000 distinct CDR3 sequences, about 10% of which are singletons. The specimen comprised PBMCs, sampled before TCRalphabeta/CD19-depleted stem cell transplant. The receptors stem from a child aged 2-9 years with inherited bone marrow failure, due to receive a stem cell transplant.

The chain links TRBV28 to TRBJ2-1; the D gene is possibly TRBD2 (6 bases). The CDR3 runs 15 residues. V was trimmed by 3 bases and J by 9 bases, leaving 18 bases between them. Germline V lookup: CDR1 MDHEN, CDR2 SYDVKM. The CDR3 nucleotides read TGTGCCAGCAGTTTGGGGGGACGAGAGAGCGGTGAGCAGTTCTTC. This encodes CASSLGGRESGEQFF.

This clonotype was observed a handful of times. The chain employs TRBV6-5 and TRBJ1-2, with D possibly being TRBD1 (5 bases). The CDR3 contains 15 residues. Germline assignment: CDR1 MNHEY and CDR2 SVGAGI. V was shortened by 2 bases and J by 7 bases, with 17 bases between the two germline ends. The CDR3 sequence is CASSYVGGGWGGYTF. CDR3 bases: TGTGCCAGCAGTTACGTCGGGGGAGGGTGGGGTGGCTACACCTTC.

The rearrangement uses TRBV2 and TRBJ2-6; D is unresolved. From germline, CDR1 is SNHLY and CDR2 FYNNEI. V lost 2 bases and J lost 3, with 5 bases in between. This CDR3 is 14 amino acids long. CDR3 region: CASSESFGANVLTF. The CDR3 DNA is TGTGCCAGCAGTGAAAGTTTTGGGGCCAACGTCCTGACTTTC.

J is TRBJ2-4 and V is TRBV4-2; 14 positions match TRBD2. The CDR3 sequence is 19 residues long. Germline V CDR1 and CDR2: LGHNA, YNFKEQ. J was trimmed by 0 bases and V by 0 bases; bases with no gene match: 4. The CDR3: CASSQELTSGRVAKNIQYF. CDR3 nucleotides: TGTGCCAGCAGCCAAGAACTGACTAGCGGGAGGGTAGCCAAAAACATTCAGTACTTC.

With respect to this clonotype: A much larger clonotype is one base distant, so this may be a read error. J is TRBJ2-1 and V is TRBV20-1, with 9 bases aligning to TRBD2. Germline values: CDR1 DFQATT, CDR2 SNEGSKA (reference sequence). The CDR3 has 14 residues. After removal of 3 bases from V and 9 bases from J, the junction contained 9 bases not matched to a gene. The CDR3 loop reads CSASWGGRAAEQFF. In DNA form, the CDR3 reads TGCAGTGCTAGTTGGGGCGGGAGGGCCGCTGAGCAGTTCTTC.

This clonotype was recorded a few times. V and J are TRBV23-1 and TRBJ2-4; D possibly matches TRBD1 or TRBD2 (5 bases each). TRBV23-1 is classed as an ORF, of uncertain function. The CDR3 has 13 amino acids. Trimming removed 8 bases at V and 12 bases at J, with 20 bases between. CDR3 sequence reads: CASLRDDLIDQYF. The CDR3 nucleotides are TGCGCCAGCCTCCGGGACGACCTAATCGATCAGTACTTC.

This clonotype appeared many times. CDR3 DNA: TGTGCCAGCAGGGGGACAGGGGGAGAGACCCAGTACTTC. Translated, it gives CASRGTGGETQYF. The chain has TRBV28 and TRBJ2-5, with TRBD1 matching over 11 bases. The CDR3 has 13 amino acids. Trimming at V came to 6 bases and at J to 4 bases, leaving 1 base not matched to a gene. Germline V gene data show CDR1 as MDHEN and CDR2 as SYDVKM.

The V gene is TRBV6-1, the J gene TRBJ2-1, with TRBD1 matching 8 bases. This CDR3 has 14 residues. CDR1 and CDR2 from the germline V gene are MNHNS and SASEGT. J lost 0 bases, V lost 8 bases, and 3 bases had no gene match. The CDR3 sequence: CASLTGGSYNEQFF. DNA for the CDR3: TGTGCCAGCCTCACAGGGGGCTCCTACAATGAGCAGTTCTTC.

This clonotype was recorded at least ten times. This sequence joins TRBV7-9 and TRBJ1-4; D is unresolved. CDR3 length equals 10 residues. Germline V lookup: CDR1 SEHNR, CDR2 FQNEAQ (reference sequence). V was clipped by 5 bases and J by 7 bases, with 2 bases between them. CDR3 sequence reads: CASSSEKLFF. The DNA of the CDR3 is TGTGCCAGCAGCAGTGAAAAACTGTTTTTT.

The V gene is TRBV9, the J gene TRBJ1-2; maybe TRBD1 (6 bases). CDR3 length: 17 residues. The germline CDR1 and CDR2 sequences are SGDLS and YYNGEE. V was trimmed by 0 bases and J by 2 bases, leaving 17 bases between them. Here the CDR3 DNA reads TGTGCCAGCAGCGTAGGGGGGGGCGTAGGGGGAAACTATGGCTACACCTTC. Translating it yields CASSVGGGVGGNYGYTF.

Many counts were recorded for this clonotype. The chain is built from TRBV4-3 and TRBJ2-1, with a possible D match to TRBD2 (5 bases). CDR1 is LGHNA, CDR2 YSLEER, per germline. The CDR3 is 18 amino acids. Trimming pared 0 bases from V and 3 bases from J, leaving 18 bases between. CDR3 residues: CASSQDSGAAVNYNEQFF. CDR3 nucleotide sequence: TGCGCCAGCAGCCAAGATAGTGGAGCGGCCGTAAACTACAATGAGCAGTTCTTC.

This clonotype was detected ten times or more. The chain uses TRBV20-1 and TRBJ2-7; a possible D gene is TRBD1 (5 bases). The germline V gene has CDR1 DFQATT and CDR2 SNEGSKA (reference sequence). The CDR3 has 11 amino acids. V lost 4 bases to trimming and J lost 3 bases, with 7 bases between them. CDR3 sequence: CSATDNYEQYF. For the CDR3, the DNA is TGCAGTGCTACGGACAACTACGAGCAGTACTTC.

This clonotype was seen at least ten times. The CDR3 is CASSEPPGVGPTYEQYF. CDR3 DNA: TGCGCCAGCAGTGAGCCCCCGGGAGTCGGGCCTACCTACGAGCAGTACTTC. The rearrangement uses TRBV10-2 and TRBJ2-7, with TRBD2 as a possible D gene (6 bases). CDR1 and CDR2 from the germline V gene are WSHSY and SAAADI. This CDR3 has 17 amino acids. The V gene lost 2 bases and the J gene lost 2 bases, with 19 bases spanning the gap.

This clonotype was seen at least ten times. The genes are TRBV5-1 and TRBJ2-6, with D tentatively TRBD1 or TRBD2 (6 bases each). Germline V CDR1 and CDR2: SGHRS, YFSETQ. V lost 1 base, J lost 2 bases, and 10 bases lay in between. The CDR3 consists of 16 residues. CDR3: CASSLFGGPGANVLTF. CDR3 in DNA: TGCGCCAGCAGCTTGTTTGGGGGGCCTGGGGCCAACGTCCTGACTTTC.

This clonotype has only a few counts. The V and J genes are TRBV25-1 and TRBJ2-3; a possible D gene is TRBD2 (7 bases). The V gene's germline CDR1 is MGHDK and CDR2 SYGVNS. V was trimmed by 6 bases and J by 4 bases, leaving 14 bases between them. CDR3 size: 14 residues. CDR3 amino acids: CASSSWGGPDTQYF. CDR3 nucleotide sequence: TGTGCCAGCAGCTCCTGGGGGGGCCCAGATACGCAGTATTTT.

In the case of this clonotype: This CDR3 fails to terminate in the conserved phenylalanine or tryptophan, so it likely reflects a read error. This sequence joins TRBV7-2 and TRBJ1-4, with D maybe TRBD1 (5 bases). The length of the CDR3 is 15 residues. CDR1 is SGHTA, CDR2 FQGNSA, per germline. Trimming shortened V by 5 bases and J by 13 bases, and 23 bases separated the two germline ends. DNA for the CDR3: TGTGCCAGCAGCACTTGGACCGGGCCGGGGGAGGCACTGTTTGTT. This translates into CASSTWTGPGEALFV.

In this sample, this clonotype turned up many times. V usage is TRBV5-1 and J usage is TRBJ1-1; a weak D match, TRBD1 (6 bases). Germline V gene data show CDR1 as SGHRS and CDR2 as YFSETQ. V gave up 0 bases and J gave up 4 bases, with 10 bases separating them. The CDR3 is made up of 14 amino acids. CDR3 protein: CASSLEQGSTEAFF. The CDR3 bases are TGCGCCAGCAGCTTGGAACAGGGAAGCACTGAAGCTTTCTTT.

This clonotype has a count of ten or more. The V and J genes are TRBV5-5 and TRBJ1-4; D might be TRBD1 (6 bases). V was pared by 4 bases and J by 8 bases, with 15 bases between. Per the germline V gene, CDR1 is SGHKS and CDR2 is YYEKEE (reference sequence). This CDR3 region has 14 residues. DNA of the CDR3: TGTGCCAGCAGCGTGACAGGCTCGGGGGAAAAACTGTTTTTT. Protein sequence: CASSVTGSGEKLFF.

V is TRBV29-1 and J is TRBJ1-2, with 8 bases aligning to TRBD1. Germline V gives CDR1 SQVTM, CDR2 ANQGSEA. V gave up 6 bases and J gave up 3 bases; unmatched junction bases: 9. The CDR3 has 14 amino acids. CDR3 protein: CSVRDRFRDYGYTF. CDR3 DNA: TGCAGCGTACGGGACAGGTTCAGGGACTATGGCTACACCTTC. Complete variable domain (other parts from reference TRBV29-1 and TRBJ1-2): SAVISQKPSRDICQRGTSLTIQCQVDSQVTMMFWYRQQPGQSLTLIATANQGSEATYESGFVIDKFPISRPNLTFSTLTVSNMSPEDSSIYLCSVRDRFRDYGYTFGSGTRLTVV.

This clonotype has at least ten counts. This chain joins TRBV27 and TRBJ2-7; D call uncertain. In germline, CDR1 is MNHEY, CDR2 SMNVEV (reference sequence). V was clipped by 0 bases and J by 5 bases, with 8 bases between them. The CDR3 extends over 13 amino acids. CDR3 nucleotide sequence: TGTGCCAGCAGTTTATCTGGGCGGAACGAGCAGTACTTC. This sequence encodes CASSLSGRNEQYF.

The sample holds many counts of this clonotype. The chain recombines TRBV12-3 or TRBV12-4 with TRBJ1-5; no clear D. The V end lost 3 bases, the J end lost 6 bases, and 6 bases lay between the germline ends. The CDR3 consists of 12 residues. DNA of the CDR3: TGTGCCAGCAGTTTTGGGTTTCAGCCCCAGCATTTT. It is translated as CASSFGFQPQHF.

The rearrangement links TRBV19 to TRBJ2-4, with no clear D. The V end was cut by 1 base, the J end by 0 bases, with 10 bases between. The CDR3 is 16 residues long. Germline CDR1 LNHDA, CDR2 SQIVND (reference sequence). The CDR3 DNA follows: TGTGCCAGTAGTATAGTCCCCGGTCTAGCCAAAAACATTCAGTACTTC. It is translated as CASSIVPGLAKNIQYF.

This clonotype came up many times. The DNA for the CDR3 is TGTGCCAGCAGTGTCATGGCCGAGCAGTACTTC. Its protein is CASSVMAEQYF. The V and J genes are TRBV2 and TRBJ2-7; D remains unclear. This CDR3 contains 11 residues. Per germline, CDR1 SNHLY and CDR2 FYNNEI. The V end was cut by 4 bases, the J end by 6 bases, with 7 bases between.

The V and J genes are TRBV28 and TRBJ2-3; D is perhaps TRBD1 (6 bases). The germline CDR1 and CDR2 sequences are MDHEN and SYDVKM. This CDR3 is built from 14 residues. V was clipped by 1 base and J by 6 bases, with 11 bases between them. The CDR3 loop reads CASSLSGAGDTQYF. Written as DNA, the CDR3 is TGTGCCAGCAGTTTATCAGGGGCTGGGGATACGCAGTATTTT.

This clonotype was detected many times. The rearrangement links TRBV28 to TRBJ2-5; perhaps D is TRBD1 or TRBD2 (7 bases each). This CDR3 contains 15 residues. V lost 2 bases and J 5 bases, leaving 15 bases between the germline ends. Germline values: CDR1 MDHEN, CDR2 SYDVKM. In DNA form, the CDR3 reads TGTGCCAGCAGTTTAAGGTTCAGGGGGGGGGAGACCCAGTACTTC. Translation: CASSLRFRGGETQYF.